The T cell receptor beta chain described here comes from a study of T-cell reconstitution after alpha-beta-depleted transplantation in children. Using unique molecular identifiers, the investigators prepared the TCRbeta library. TCRdb used MiXCR to reprocess the PCR reads, holding one entry per CDR3 protein. The data show around 250,000 distinct CDR3 sequences, about a quarter seen once. Findings and limits, study-wide: Several hundred expanded graft clones reportedly gave rise to the alpha-beta T cells present about two months after transplant. Newly generated T cells supplied most T-cell counts and diversity one year post-transplant.

This clonotype came up many times. Antigen specificity is unknown. The CDR3 is 14 residues long. The germline V gene encodes CDR1 DFQATT and CDR2 SNEGSKA (reference sequence). With V trimmed by 3 bases and J by 1 base, 3 bases remained unmatched. The genes are TRBV20-1 and TRBJ2-7; 10 nucleotides agree with TRBD2. The origin of this receptor is a girl between 2 and 10 years old with Fanconi anemia, due to receive a stem cell transplant. The sequenced sample was PBMCs, obtained before TCRalphabeta/CD19-depleted stem cell transplant. The CDR3 nucleotides are TGCAGTGCTAGGACTAGCGGGCCATCCTACGAGCAGTACTTC. Amino acid sequence: CSARTSGPSYEQYF.